The subject of this entry is one TCR beta chain. The data stem from a study of blood T cell repertoires in COVID-19. Per the authors' pipeline: For nucleated cells, counts were estimated from reference gene primer amplification. Using immunoSEQ multiplex PCR, the repertoire was profiled, and TCRdb retains in-frame clones only, with some absent. D and trimming come from the DNA, and the V and J calls and clone size come from that table. The sample carries approximately 250,000 clones, around 80% recorded once. Trimming took off 2 bases at V and 9 bases at J, with 17 bases between the two ends. Germline V gene lookup returns CDR1 SGHTA and CDR2 FQGNSA. The CDR3 has 16 residues.

This clonotype was sampled from a woman between 35 and 50 years old who had recovered from COVID-19. The rearrangement links TRBV7-2 to TRBJ1-6, with D tentatively TRBD1 (6 bases). The sample taken for sequencing was peripheral blood. The CDR3 spells CASSLSGAGTGSPLHF. The CDR3 region has the DNA TGTGCCAGCAGCTTATCAGGGGCTGGGACGGGTTCACCCCTCCACTTT.